This T cell receptor (beta chain) was sequenced in a study of CD8 T cells in ankylosing spondylitis. Study-level findings and limits: Blood of patients with ankylosing spondylitis appeared to be characterized by a TCR beta motif of several highly homologous variants.

With 3 bases clipped from V and 6 bases from J, the junction kept 8 bases outside the gene matches. CDR1 is SGHTA and CDR2 is FQGNSA in the germline V gene. This CDR3 comprises 15 residues. Only a few counts were recorded for this clonotype. Its antigen is undetermined. MiXCR, applied by TCRdb to the 5' RACE reads, yields one record per CDR3 protein. The data hold 800,000 to 900,000 distinct CDR3 sequences, with about an eighth observed a single time. The chain uses TRBV7-2 and TRBJ2-1, with TRBD1 matching 7 bases. This receptor was taken from a male donor with ankylosing spondylitis. Sequencing was performed on blood, either unsorted or a sorted T cell fraction (not recorded which). DNA of the CDR3: TGTGCCAGCAGCTTTTGGGGGACAGCTTCCAATGAGCAGTTCTTC. Amino acid sequence: CASSFWGTASNEQFF. Combining the CDR3 with reference TRBV7-2 and TRBJ2-1 gives the whole variable domain GAGVSQSPSNKVTEKGKDVELRCDPISGHTALYWYRQSLGQGLEFLIYFQGNSAPDKSGLPSDRFSAERTGGSVSTLTIQRTQQEDSAVYLCASSFWGTASNEQFFGPGTRLTVL.